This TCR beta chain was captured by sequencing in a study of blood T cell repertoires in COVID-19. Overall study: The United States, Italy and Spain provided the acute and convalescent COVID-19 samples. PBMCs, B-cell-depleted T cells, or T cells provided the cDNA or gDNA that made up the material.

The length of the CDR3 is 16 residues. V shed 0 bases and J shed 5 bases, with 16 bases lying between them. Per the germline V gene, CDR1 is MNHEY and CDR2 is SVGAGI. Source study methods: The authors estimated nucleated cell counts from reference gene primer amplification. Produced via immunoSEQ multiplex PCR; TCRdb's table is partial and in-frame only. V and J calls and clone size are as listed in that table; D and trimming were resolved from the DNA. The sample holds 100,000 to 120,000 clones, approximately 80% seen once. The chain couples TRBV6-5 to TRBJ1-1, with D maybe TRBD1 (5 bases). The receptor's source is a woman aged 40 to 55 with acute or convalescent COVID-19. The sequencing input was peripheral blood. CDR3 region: CASSYSPRQGRTEAFF. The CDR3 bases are TGTGCCAGCAGTTACTCACCCCGGCAGGGTAGGACTGAAGCTTTCTTT.